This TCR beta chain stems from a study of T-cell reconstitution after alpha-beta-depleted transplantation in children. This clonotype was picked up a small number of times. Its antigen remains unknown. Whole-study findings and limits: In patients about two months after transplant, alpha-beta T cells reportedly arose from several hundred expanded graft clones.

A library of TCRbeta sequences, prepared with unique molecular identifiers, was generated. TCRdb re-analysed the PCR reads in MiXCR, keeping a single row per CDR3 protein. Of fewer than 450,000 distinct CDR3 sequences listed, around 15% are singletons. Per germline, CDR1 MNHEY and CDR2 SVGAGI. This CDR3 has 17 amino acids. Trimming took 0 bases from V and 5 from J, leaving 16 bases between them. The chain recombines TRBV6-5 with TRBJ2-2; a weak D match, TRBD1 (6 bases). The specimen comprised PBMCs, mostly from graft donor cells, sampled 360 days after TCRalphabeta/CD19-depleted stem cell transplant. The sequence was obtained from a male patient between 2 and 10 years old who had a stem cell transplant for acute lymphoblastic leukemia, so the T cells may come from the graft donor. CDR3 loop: CASSYSTWQGKTGELFF. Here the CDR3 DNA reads TGTGCCAGCAGTTACTCGACGTGGCAGGGGAAGACCGGGGAGCTGTTTTTT.